The clone carrying this T cell receptor beta chain was recorded only once. The PCR ran on 60 Vbeta and 13 Jbeta primers. Profiling relied on immunoSEQ multiplex PCR, and the TCRdb table lists in-frame clones only, not all of them. In the table there are almost 200,000 clones, over 75% of which are singletons. The CDR3 spans 14 residues. Germline CDR1 is SGHTA and CDR2 is FQGTGA. V was trimmed by 5 bases and J by 2 bases, leaving 12 bases between them. The data derive from a study of cytomegalovirus exposure and HLA in healthy donors. Input material: PBMCs. The chain has TRBV7-3 and TRBJ1-2; D gene ambiguous. This receptor was taken from a woman aged 45 to 65 in good health and CMV-seronegative. Here the CDR3 DNA reads TGTGCCAGCAGCGAATCAGGCGCCAACTATGGCTACACCTTC. Protein sequence: CASSESGANYGYTF.